The 32 T cell receptor beta chains below all came from one sample that was sequenced in a study of vaccination and CD4 T cells after COVID-19. The Oncomine TCR Beta short-read assay was applied to DNA of cultured CD4+ T cells. From the PCR reads, TCRdb called clonotypes with MiXCR, one entry per CDR3 protein. The sample has fewer than 15,000 distinct CDR3 sequences; approximately 30% are singletons. No antigen is known for these receptors. The treatment is: approximately 10-day PBMC culture with coronavirus spike peptide pools or control peptides (ViraFEST assay). The sample was cultured CD4+ T cells from blood. The receptor source for this set is a human donor with COVID-19.

The chain links TRBV7-2 to TRBJ2-2, with D possibly being TRBD1 (6 bases). Germline lookup yields CDR1 SGHTA and CDR2 FQGNSA. The CDR3 sequence is 15 residues long. Trimming cost V 5 bases and J 6 bases, with 16 bases left between them. CDR3 nucleotide sequence: TGTGCCAGCAGCCCCGCACAGGGATACGCCGGGGAGCTGTTTTTT. This translates into CASSPAQGYAGELFF.

The V and J genes are TRBV20-1 and TRBJ1-3; D gene uncertain. Germline V gives CDR1 DFQATT, CDR2 SNEGSKA (reference sequence). V was pared by 6 bases and J by 0 bases, with 15 bases between. The CDR3 runs 15 residues. CDR3 in amino acids: CSAPKGLLSGNTIYF. The CDR3 coding sequence is TGCAGTGCGCCCAAGGGTCTGCTCTCTGGAAACACCATATATTTT.

This clonotype occurred a few times. The V gene is TRBV6-1, the J gene TRBJ2-1; TRBD2 aligns across 10 bases. The CDR3 contains 15 residues. V lost 8 bases, J lost 7 bases, and 11 bases stayed unmatched. Germline V lookup: CDR1 MNHNS, CDR2 SASEGT. CDR3: CASSVKRGGLNEQFF. The CDR3 region has the DNA TGTGCCAGCTCCGTAAAGCGGGGGGGCCTAAATGAGCAGTTCTTC.

V is TRBV6-1 and J is TRBJ2-7; D perhaps matches TRBD2 (5 bases). The V end lost 6 bases, the J end lost 0 bases, and 6 bases lay between the germline ends. The CDR3 spans 12 residues. The germline gives CDR1 MNHNS, CDR2 SASEGT. CDR3 DNA sequence: TGTGCCAGCAGGGACTTCTCCTACGAGCAGTACTTC. As protein: CASRDFSYEQYF.

The V gene is TRBV5-4, the J gene TRBJ1-5, with D tentatively TRBD1 (5 bases). This CDR3 has 15 amino acids. Germline CDR1 is SGHNT and CDR2 is YYREEE (reference sequence). V shed 4 bases and J shed 6 bases, with 17 bases lying between them. The DNA of the CDR3 is TGTGCCAGCAGCATAGATCCGTGGGGGTCTCAGCCCCAGCATTTT. Protein: CASSIDPWGSQPQHF.

V and J are TRBV5-1 and TRBJ2-3; D unresolved. Germline CDR1 and CDR2: SGHRS and YFSETQ. This CDR3 is 12 amino acids long. The ends were cut back, 0 bases at V and 12 bases at J, with 11 bases in the middle. CDR3 in DNA: TGCGCCAGCAGCTTGGTATCGGACCTCCAGTATTTT. Protein sequence: CASSLVSDLQYF.

In this sample, this clonotype is large. The chain is built from TRBV6-1 and TRBJ2-3; D is undetermined. In germline, CDR1 is MNHNS, CDR2 SASEGT. The CDR3 is 16 residues long. Trimming removed 5 bases from V and 1 base from J, with 16 bases in between. The CDR3 here is CASSPGLQSGTDTQYF. As DNA, the CDR3 is TGTGCCAGCAGTCCGGGCCTACAAAGTGGCACAGATACGCAGTATTTT.

Only a few counts were recorded for this clonotype. This chain joins TRBV11-3 and TRBJ2-2, with D perhaps matching TRBD2 (6 bases). Germline V gives CDR1 SGHNT, CDR2 YENEEA. CDR3 length: 14 residues. V lost 5 bases and J 4 bases, leaving 11 bases between the germline ends. For the CDR3, the DNA is TGTGCCAGCAGCGGAGGGACGGGCACCGGGGAGCTGTTTTTT. This sequence encodes CASSGGTGTGELFF.

This clonotype was observed a handful of times. The V call is TRBV5-1, the J call TRBJ1-6; 7 bases agree with TRBD1. The germline CDR1 and CDR2 sequences are SGHRS and YFSETQ. CDR3 size: 18 residues. V was clipped by 5 bases and J by 5 bases; unmatched bases: 16. The CDR3 DNA is TGCGCCAGCAGTCCCGGGACAGTCCGTAGGAGGAATAATTCACCCCTCCACTTT. This encodes CASSPGTVRRRNNSPLHF.

The rearrangement uses TRBV18 and TRBJ1-5; tentatively, D is TRBD1 (6 bases). The CDR3 is 15 amino acids. The germline V and J ends were trimmed by 3 bases and 0 bases, with 9 bases remaining between them. Germline V gene data show CDR1 as KGHSH and CDR2 as LQKENI. The CDR3 DNA reads as TGTGCCAGCTCACCTACGGACAGTAGCAATCAGCCCCAGCATTTT. Translation gives CASSPTDSSNQPQHF.

This clonotype was counted only a few times. This sequence joins TRBV6-1 and TRBJ1-1; D is possibly TRBD1 (6 bases). V lost 2 bases to trimming and J lost 5 bases, with 12 bases between them. Germline lookup yields CDR1 MNHNS and CDR2 SASEGT. The CDR3 sequence is 14 residues long. CDR3 protein: CASSEPGASTEAFF. CDR3 DNA sequence: TGTGCCAGCAGTGAACCAGGGGCTTCGACTGAAGCTTTCTTT.

Within the sample, this clonotype is medium-sized. The chain carries TRBV15 and TRBJ2-5; 10 bases fit TRBD2. After removal of 0 bases from V and 7 bases from J, the junction contained 14 bases not matched to a gene. This CDR3 region has 18 residues. Germline CDR1 reads LNHNV; CDR2 reads YYDKDF (reference sequence). CDR3 DNA sequence: TGTGCCACCAGCAGAGATTTGTTAGCGGGGGGCAACTGGGGGACCCAGTACTTC. It specifies CATSRDLLAGGNWGTQYF.

The rearrangement joins TRBV2 to TRBJ1-1; 11 bases fit TRBD1. The V segment lost 4 bases and the J segment 5 bases; nucleotides outside the gene matches: 6. CDR3 length: 15 residues. Germline CDR1 SNHLY, CDR2 FYNNEI. Written as DNA, the CDR3 is TGTGCCAGCAGTGGGCGGACAGGGGGCCTGACTGAAGCTTTCTTT. It encodes CASSGRTGGLTEAFF.

The chain employs TRBV18 and TRBJ1-6; 7 nucleotides match TRBD1. V lost 6 bases to trimming and J lost 4 bases; unmatched junction nucleotides: 6. There are 15 residues in the CDR3. The germline V gene has CDR1 KGHSH and CDR2 LQKENI. CDR3 protein: CASSPGQLYNSPLHF. In DNA form, the CDR3 reads TGTGCCAGCTCGCCGGGACAGTTGTATAATTCACCCCTCCACTTT.

J is TRBJ1-2 and V is TRBV6-4; TRBD1 aligns across 8 bases. From germline, CDR1 is MRHNA and CDR2 SNTAGT. V dropped 5 bases and J dropped 0; count of bases not matched to a gene: 5. This CDR3 has 15 residues. CDR3 sequence reads: CASSQTGEANYGYTF. The DNA for the CDR3 is TGTGCCAGCAGTCAGACAGGGGAAGCTAACTATGGCTACACCTTC.

The chain has TRBV20-1 and TRBJ2-5; 11 bases align to TRBD2. V lost 3 bases and J lost 4; bases outside the gene matches: 10. Germline assignment: CDR1 DFQATT and CDR2 SNEGSKA (reference sequence). The CDR3 has 16 amino acids. The CDR3 spells CSARTPGTSGGETQYF. Written as DNA, the CDR3 is TGCAGTGCTAGGACACCCGGGACTAGCGGAGGAGAGACCCAGTACTTC.

This clonotype was counted only a few times. V gene TRBV19 combines with J gene TRBJ1-6; tentative D call: TRBD1 (6 bases). Trimming took off 8 bases at V and 4 bases at J, with 12 bases between the two ends. The CDR3 covers 14 residues. CDR1 LNHDA and CDR2 SQIVND come from the germline V gene (reference sequence). This CDR3 reads CASLDSLYNSPLHF. The CDR3 DNA sequence: TGTGCCAGTCTGGACAGCCTGTATAATTCACCCCTCCACTTT.

This clonotype was detected only a few times. This chain uses TRBV7-2 with TRBJ2-1; 10 positions agree with TRBD1. The CDR3 covers 15 residues. J gave up 5 bases and V 5 bases, and 6 bases lay outside the gene matches. Germline CDR1 reads SGHTA; CDR2 reads FQGNSA. The CDR3 sequence: CASSRGGTGDNEQFF. In DNA, the CDR3 is TGTGCCAGCAGCAGAGGTGGGACAGGGGACAATGAGCAGTTCTTC.

The chain is built from TRBV7-3 and TRBJ2-5, with unresolved D. Looked up from germline, CDR1 is SGHTA and CDR2 is FQGTGA. Trimming removed 5 bases at V and 2 bases at J, with 9 bases between. This CDR3 has 13 residues. As DNA, the CDR3 is TGTGCCAGCAGCAAAGGGCGGCAAGAGACCCAGTACTTC. The encoded protein is CASSKGRQETQYF.

The genes are TRBV11-2 and TRBJ2-1; 11 bases align to TRBD2. The CDR3 loop spans 15 amino acids. CDR1 SGHAT and CDR2 FQNNGV come from the germline V gene. Trimming at V came to 3 bases and at J to 4 bases, leaving 2 bases not matched to a gene. DNA of the CDR3: TGTGCCAGCAGCTTCTCTAGCGGGGGGTACAATGAGCAGTTCTTC. Amino acid sequence: CASSFSSGGYNEQFF. The full variable domain, with the rest looked up from reference TRBV11-2 and TRBJ2-1, is EAGVAQSPRYKIIEKRQSVAFWCNPISGHATLYWYQQILGQGPKLLIQFQNNGVVDDSQLPKDRFSAERLKGVDSTLKIQPAKLEDSAVYLCASSFSSGGYNEQFFGPGTRLTVL.

A few counts support this clonotype. CDR3 amino acids: CSASGQGRTDTQYF. The DNA of the CDR3 is TGCAGTGCTAGTGGACAGGGGAGGACAGATACGCAGTATTTT. This rearrangement joins TRBV20-1 to TRBJ2-3, with 9 bases lining up with TRBD1. Germline trimming cut 3 bases from V and 3 bases from J; bases unmatched to any gene: 4. CDR3 size: 14 residues. Per germline, CDR1 DFQATT and CDR2 SNEGSKA (reference sequence).

This clonotype was seen a few times. The chain uses TRBV6-5 and TRBJ1-5; D ambiguous. Deletions cut 1 base from V and 0 bases from J, with 4 bases between. CDR1 MNHEY and CDR2 SVGAGI come from the germline V gene. CDR3 length equals 14 residues. This CDR3 is CASSYLPSNQPQHF. The CDR3 bases are TGTGCCAGCAGTTACTTGCCTAGCAATCAGCCCCAGCATTTT.

A few counts support this clonotype. The V gene is TRBV19, the J gene TRBJ2-5; 8 bases match TRBD1. Losses at the gene ends were 4 bases for V and 5 bases for J; bases not matched to a gene: 6. The CDR3 totals 14 residues. In germline, CDR1 is LNHDA, CDR2 SQIVND (reference sequence). The CDR3 region is CASSTGTGWETQYF. The CDR3 DNA reads TGTGCCAGTAGTACAGGGACAGGATGGGAGACCCAGTACTTC.

The chain links TRBV19 to TRBJ1-2; a possible D gene is TRBD1 (5 bases). The V end was cut by 3 bases, the J end by 5 bases, with 13 bases between. This CDR3 comprises 14 residues. Germline values: CDR1 LNHDA, CDR2 SQIVND (reference sequence). This CDR3 is CASSIEGRGYGYTF. CDR3 DNA sequence: TGTGCCAGTAGTATCGAGGGGAGAGGGTATGGCTACACCTTC. The full variable domain, rest sourced from reference TRBV19 and TRBJ1-2, is DGGITQSPKYLFRKEGQNVTLSCEQNLNHDAMYWYRQDPGQGLRLIYYSQIVNDFQKGDIAEGYSVSREKKESFPLTVTSAQKNPTAFYLCASSIEGRGYGYTFGSGTRLTVV.

This chain links TRBV9 with TRBJ2-5; D remains ambiguous. Trimming pared 0 bases from V and 2 bases from J, leaving 5 bases between. The CDR3 covers 13 residues. In germline, CDR1 is SGDLS, CDR2 YYNGEE. The CDR3 nucleotides read TGTGCCAGCAGCGTAGCGGTACAAGAGACCCAGTACTTC. Translating gives CASSVAVQETQYF.

This chain uses TRBV9 with TRBJ2-7; the match to TRBD1 covers 10 bases. This CDR3 comprises 12 residues. CDR1 and CDR2 from the germline V gene are SGDLS and YYNGEE. Trimming removed 7 bases from V and 12 bases from J; junction bases left unmatched: 10. The CDR3 here is CASGLGTGVLYF. CDR3 in DNA: TGTGCCAGCGGGCTTGGGACAGGGGTTCTGTACTTC. Drawing the rest from reference TRBV9 and TRBJ2-7, the complete variable domain is DSGVTQTPKHLITATGQRVTLRCSPRSGDLSVYWYQQSLDQGLQFLIQYYNGEERAKGNILERFSAQQFPDLHSELNLSSLELGDSALYFCASGLGTGVLYFGPGTRLTVT.

In this sample, this clonotype turned up a few times. The rearrangement uses TRBV20-1 and TRBJ1-3; a weak D match, TRBD1 (5 bases). Trimming removed 3 bases from V and 6 bases from J, with 12 bases in between. The CDR3 totals 13 residues. In germline, CDR1 is DFQATT, CDR2 SNEGSKA (reference sequence). The DNA of the CDR3 is TGCAGTGCTAGTGGCAGGGTCGAAAACACCATATATTTT. It yields the protein CSASGRVENTIYF.

CDR3 in amino acids: CASSLGGYQPQHF. The CDR3 bases are TGTGCCAGCAGCTTAGGGGGATACCAGCCCCAGCATTTT. V usage is TRBV7-6 and J usage is TRBJ1-5, with D hard to call. The V end was cut by 1 base, the J end by 7 bases, with 8 bases between. This CDR3 comprises 13 residues. Per germline, CDR1 SGHVS and CDR2 FNYEAQ.

The gene calls are TRBV4-2 and TRBJ2-2; TRBD2 aligns across 12 bases. The CDR3 is made up of 17 amino acids. V dropped 0 bases and J dropped 6; count of bases not matched to a gene: 5. Looked up from germline, CDR1 is LGHNA and CDR2 is YNFKEQ. CDR3 region: CASSQDFLAGGSGELFF. The CDR3 coding sequence is TGTGCCAGCAGCCAAGATTTCCTAGCGGGGGGGTCCGGGGAGCTGTTTTTT.

Relative to its sample, this clonotype is medium-sized. V gene TRBV5-1 combines with J gene TRBJ2-2; no firm D call. Trimming cost V 0 bases and J 0 bases, with 6 bases left between them. The CDR3 totals 15 residues. Germline loops: CDR1 SGHRS, CDR2 YFSETQ. The CDR3 DNA is TGCGCCAGCAGCTTGGTAGGGACGAACACCGGGGAGCTGTTTTTT. Amino acid sequence: CASSLVGTNTGELFF. Looking up the rest from reference TRBV5-1 and TRBJ2-2 gives the full variable domain: KAGVTQTPRYLIKTRGQQVTLSCSPISGHRSVSWYQQTPGQGLQFLFEYFSETQRNKGNFPGRFSGRQFSNSRSEMNVSTLELGDSALYLCASSLVGTNTGELFFGEGSRLTVL.

This clonotype has more than one count but fewer than ten. V gene TRBV7-2 combines with J gene TRBJ2-3, with 8 positions matching TRBD2. The V segment lost 2 bases and the J segment 0 bases; nucleotides outside the gene matches: 4. Germline CDR1 and CDR2: SGHTA and FQGNSA. This CDR3 has 16 amino acids. The CDR3 region has the DNA TGTGCCAGCAGCTTACGGGCGGGGGGAAGCACAGATACGCAGTATTTT. This encodes CASSLRAGGSTDTQYF.

The chain joins TRBV6-5 to TRBJ2-7; no clear D. Germline-derived CDR1 and CDR2 are MNHEY and SVGAGI. The CDR3 spans 12 residues. Deletions cut 0 bases from V and 5 bases from J, with 5 bases between. The CDR3 reads CASSYSGHEQYF. The CDR3 DNA reads TGTGCCAGCAGTTACTCGGGCCACGAGCAGTACTTC.